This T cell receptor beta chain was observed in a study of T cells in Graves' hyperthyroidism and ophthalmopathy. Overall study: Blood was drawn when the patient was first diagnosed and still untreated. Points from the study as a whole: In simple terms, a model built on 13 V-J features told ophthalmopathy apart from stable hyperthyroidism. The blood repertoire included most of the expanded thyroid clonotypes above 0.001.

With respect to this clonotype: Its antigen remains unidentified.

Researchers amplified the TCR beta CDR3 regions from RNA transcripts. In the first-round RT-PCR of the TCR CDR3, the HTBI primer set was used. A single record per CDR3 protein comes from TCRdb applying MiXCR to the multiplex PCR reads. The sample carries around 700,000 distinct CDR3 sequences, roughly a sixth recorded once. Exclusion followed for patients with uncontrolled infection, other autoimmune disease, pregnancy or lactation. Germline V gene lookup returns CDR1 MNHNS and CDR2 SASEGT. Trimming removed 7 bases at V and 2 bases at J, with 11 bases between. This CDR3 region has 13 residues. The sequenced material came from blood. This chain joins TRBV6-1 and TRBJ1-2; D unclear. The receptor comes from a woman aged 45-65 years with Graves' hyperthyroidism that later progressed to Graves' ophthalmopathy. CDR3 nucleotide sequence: TGTGCCAGCACCGAAAACGGAAACTATGGCTACACCTTC. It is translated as CASTENGNYGYTF.